What follows describes a single TCR beta chain. Its antigen is unidentified. The V end lost 6 bases, the J end lost 9 bases, and 18 bases lay between the germline ends. Germline V CDR1 and CDR2: MNHEY, SVGAGI. The CDR3 length is 14 residues. This record comes from a study of shared clonotypes between healthy human individuals. Study as a whole: Every donor yielded three CD4 naive, three CD4 memory, two CD8 naive and one CD8 memory plate.

TCRdb's table, derived via immunoSEQ multiplex PCR, lists solely in-frame clones and lacks some. The table records some 1,400,000 clones, about 96% of them present only once. Broader study findings: Since donors were few, the genetic and exposure-history diversity represented was limited.

The receptor comes from a man younger than 40 in good health. The chain joins TRBV6-5 to TRBJ1-5, with D possibly TRBD1 on 5 matching bases. Material: naive CD4+ T cells sorted from blood. Subset specified: CD45RA+ positively selected. In DNA, the CDR3 is TGTGCCAGCAGCCGCGGGACGGGGTTAAGGCCCCAGCATTTT. Its protein product is CASSRGTGLRPQHF.